Sequencing of this T cell receptor (beta chain) was carried out in a study of T cells after yellow fever vaccination (dated by TCRdb to between 2018 and 2020). Notes on the research overall: The SMART-Seq v4 Ultra Low Input RNA kit was used to prepare libraries from fractions with low cell numbers. Bulk TCR alpha and beta repertoires were sequenced longitudinally to track T-cell clones before and after primary and booster YFV17D yellow fever vaccination. The cohort comprised two healthy male donors, one aged 18 to 30 and one aged 30 to 40 years. Blood samples were taken at several timepoints before and after primary and secondary immunization, and bulk PBMC replicates and cell subsets were isolated. What the research found in general, with its limitations: A small share of clonotypes was detected in both CD4 and CD8 compartments, with the overlap likely arising from convergent recombination. Most clones expanded after primary vaccination were re-detected after the booster (almost 98% of CD4 and around 88% of CD8), suggesting broad memory maintenance. Because abundant contaminating clonotypes from the bulk population could be contained in FACS-sorted repertoires, computational filtering was required. Because only two donors were included in the study, the extent to which the findings can be generalized is limited. Compared with the primary T-cell response, the secondary T-cell response was faster but weaker, reaching its peak on day 5 rather than on day 15.

In this sample, this clonotype turned up a few times. This receptor's antigen is unknown. Base qualities are missing; no much larger clone stands one base away. The sample's treatment or condition label is to be understood as: live attenuated yellow fever vaccine strain. At each blood-draw timepoint, two biological replicates of bulk PBMCs were obtained. PBMCs were isolated from peripheral blood using a standard Ficoll-Paque protocol. TriZol was used to extract RNA from bulk PBMCs, from CD4 and CD8 fractions, and from dextramer-positive and dextramer-negative fractions. Synthesis of TCR cDNA relied on 5'RACE template switching, a step that introduced a universal primer site along with unique molecular identifiers. cDNA synthesis was primed from both the TCR alpha and TCR beta constant segments. Two PCR steps were used to amplify libraries, with sample barcodes and sequencing adapters being added in the second step. Sequencing of libraries was performed on Illumina HiSeq 2500 (2x100 bp) or NovaSeq (2x150 bp). As for the original processing: MIGEC was used to demultiplex reads and collapse the reads into UMI consensus sequences, and MiXCR was used for V(D)J alignment. Using edgeR on replicate PBMC samples, clonotypes were called vaccine-responding if FDR was below 0.01 and the log2 fold change was above 5 up to day 15. Each bulk clonotype received a CD4 or CD8 identity based on whether the sequenced CD4 or CD8 repertoire contained that clonotype at higher abundance. Using fastp at Q25 and MiXCR, TCRdb reprocessed the public reads and kept productive beta chains. Rows merge per CDR3 protein into single entries with the most common DNA and genes. These V and J calls originate from TCRdb's pipeline instead of the authors' own analysis. Counted in this sample were hundreds of thousands of distinct CDR3 sequences; 11% of them appeared once. The ten largest clones add up to roughly 18% of the sample.

From its cysteine to its phenylalanine, the CDR3 spans 11 amino acids. Of all the DNA, just the CDR3 is kept, 33 bases in frame from base 1. In the germline V gene (reference sequence), CDR1 corresponds to MNHNY and CDR2 to SVGAGI. V and J lose 6 bases and 4 bases, and a span of 4 bases separates them. Here the chain combines TRBV6-6 and TRBJ1-5, with no reliable assignment of the D segment. Sequenced material: PBMCs, taken on the day of the first yellow fever vaccination. The sequence derives from a man aged 18 to 30 who received the YFV17D yellow fever vaccine. The DNA sequence is given as TGTGCCAGCAGGCAAAATCAGCCCCAGCATTTT. It translates as CASRQNQPQHF.